Below, one TCR beta chain is given with its context. No antigen is known for it. Trimming at V came to 4 bases and at J to 7 bases, leaving 9 bases not matched to a gene. The CDR3 runs to 15 residues. Germline loops: CDR1 LNHDA, CDR2 SQIVND (reference sequence). Participants comprised healthy donors of bone marrow. The source of the sample is a study of cytomegalovirus exposure and HLA in healthy donors. Study-level points and caveats: The classifier reportedly diagnosed cytomegalovirus status with high sensitivity and specificity.

13 Jbeta primers and 60 Vbeta primers were used for the PCR. The repertoire was sequenced with immunoSEQ multiplex PCR; TCRdb's copy has only in-frame clones and lacks some. The table records approximately 220,000 clones, less than 80% of them present only once. The material sequenced was PBMCs. The rearrangement joins TRBV19 to TRBJ1-5; 8 bases are shared with TRBD1. The receptor's source is a girl aged 2-10 years in good health and CMV-seronegative. In nucleotides, the CDR3 is TGTGCCAGTAGTACTGCGGACAGGGCAGGGCAGCCCCAGCATTTT. Translating it yields CASSTADRAGQPQHF.